This T cell receptor (beta chain) was sequenced in a study of blood T cells in healthy people across ages. A J-beta primer mix and a sample-barcoded 5' primer were used in a second PCR of roughly 6 to 12 cycles. MiXCR was run by TCRdb on the 5' RACE reads, yielding one entry per CDR3 protein. The sample includes around 900,000 distinct CDR3 sequences, 51% seen only once; the top ten take around a fifth. The CDR3 contains 16 residues. Germline CDR1 MNHEY, CDR2 SVGAGI. Deletions cut 0 bases from V and 9 bases from J, with 15 bases between. This chain links TRBV6-5 with TRBJ2-6; D call uncertain. The receptor was isolated from a woman aged 60-70 years in good health. Sequencing was done on a sample of blood. The CDR3 DNA sequence: TGTGCCAGCAGTTACTCGATCCGGGCTGGTGGCAACGTCCTGACTTTC. The encoded protein is CASSYSIRAGGNVLTF.